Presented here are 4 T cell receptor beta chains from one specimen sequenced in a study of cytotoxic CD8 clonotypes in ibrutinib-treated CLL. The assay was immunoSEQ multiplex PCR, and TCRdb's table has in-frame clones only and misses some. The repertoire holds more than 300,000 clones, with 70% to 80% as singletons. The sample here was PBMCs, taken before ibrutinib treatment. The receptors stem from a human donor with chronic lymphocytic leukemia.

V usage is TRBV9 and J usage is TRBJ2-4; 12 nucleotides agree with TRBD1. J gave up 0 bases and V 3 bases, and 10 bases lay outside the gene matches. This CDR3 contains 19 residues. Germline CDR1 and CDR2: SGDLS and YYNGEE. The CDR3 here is CASSAAAGTGGIAKNIQYF. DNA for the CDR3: TGTGCCAGCAGCGCCGCCGCCGGGACAGGGGGCATAGCCAAAAACATTCAGTACTTC.

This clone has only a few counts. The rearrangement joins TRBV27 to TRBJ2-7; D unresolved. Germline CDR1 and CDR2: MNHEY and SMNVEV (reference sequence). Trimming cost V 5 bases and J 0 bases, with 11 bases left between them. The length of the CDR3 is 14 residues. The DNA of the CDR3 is TGTGCCAGCAGTCCGCAGACGGTCTCCTACGAGCAGTACTTC. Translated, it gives CASSPQTVSYEQYF.

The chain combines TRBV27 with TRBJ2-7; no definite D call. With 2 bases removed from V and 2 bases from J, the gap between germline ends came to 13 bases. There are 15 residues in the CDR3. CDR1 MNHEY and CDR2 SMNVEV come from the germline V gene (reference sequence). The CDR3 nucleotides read TGTGCCAGCAGTTTAACGCAGGCTCAAACCTACGAGCAGTACTTC. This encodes CASSLTQAQTYEQYF.

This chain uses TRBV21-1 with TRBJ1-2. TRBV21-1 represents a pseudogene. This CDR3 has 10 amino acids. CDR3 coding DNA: TGTGCCAGCAGGTTGGGTGGCTACACCTTC. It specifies CASRLGGYTF.